The present T cell receptor beta chain was sequenced within a study of control samples from healthy donors and cancer patients. TCRdb's copy holds only in-frame clones and misses some; the assay was immunoSEQ multiplex PCR. The repertoire holds around 110,000 clones, around nine tenths seen once, with 2.3% in the top ten. Specimen: blood. This TCR was sampled from a woman aged 70-85 years in good health.

The CDR3 region is CASSTQGSYGYTF. CDR3 bases: TGTGCCAGCAGCACTCAGGGATCCTATGGCTACACCTTC. The rearrangement links TRBV12-3 or TRBV12-4 to TRBJ1-2; tentative D call: TRBD1 (5 bases). This CDR3 region has 13 residues. Trimming shortened V by 6 bases and J by 4 bases, and 12 bases separated the two germline ends.